This T cell receptor beta chain was documented in a study of T cell responses to AZD1222 COVID-19 vaccine. Study results and caveats: There were mostly white British donors and more females than males, and clonal diversity was possibly underestimated. Just six people given AZD1222 tested seropositive at baseline. Repertoires were collected only later (after the peak T cell response had occurred). Spike regions recognized by vaccine-associated CD4 TCRs spanned the protein, led by 160-218 and 743-854.

Germline-derived CDR1 and CDR2 are LGHDT and YNNKEL (reference sequence). This CDR3 is 14 amino acids long. Germline trimming cut 4 bases from V and 7 bases from J; bases unmatched to any gene: 7. In regard to this clone: Its antigen remains unidentified.

Sequencing was performed with immunoSEQ multiplex PCR; in TCRdb, only in-frame clones are kept and a portion is missing. The table records around 130,000 clones, roughly 90% of them present only once. The V gene is TRBV3-1 (or the pseudogene TRBV3-2), the J gene TRBJ2-3; 8 nucleotides agree with TRBD2. The clonotype originates from an adult who received the MenACWY meningococcal vaccine as a control. Specimen: peripheral blood, collected 28 days after the second dose of the MenACWY control vaccine. CDR3 nucleotides: TGTGCCAGCAGCCGCGGGGGGCCTGGGTATACGCAGTATTTT. This gives the protein CASSRGGPGYTQYF.